The clone carrying this TCR beta chain was seen only a few times. Its antigen remains unknown. The method was immunoSEQ multiplex PCR; TCRdb's version includes in-frame clones alone and lacks a portion of them. The table has approximately 50,000 clones, around 88% seen once. Germline-derived CDR1 and CDR2 are SGHAT and FQNNGV. V lost 5 bases, J lost 0 bases, and 23 bases lay in between. The length of the CDR3 is 19 residues. The data stem from a study of lymphopenia after photon versus proton radiotherapy. General study findings and limits: After lymphocyte nadir, photon-treated repertoires showed oligoclonal expansion, especially CD8+ Temra. Post-nadir TCR diversity decline inversely tracked overall survival among those who died. Proton therapy kept repertoires fairly stable, unlike photons, which gained effector/memory cells.

The TCR originated in a man aged 50-59 years with gastric cancer. The chain links TRBV11-2 to TRBJ2-1; D might be TRBD2 (6 bases). Sequences were derived from peripheral blood, sampled from a patient treated with photon-based radiotherapy. The CDR3 sequence: CASSPRASVAALSYNEQFF. The CDR3, as DNA: TGTGCCAGCAGCCCACGGGCCTCCGTAGCGGCCCTCTCCTACAATGAGCAGTTCTTC.